Described below is a single TCR beta chain sequence and its context. Its antigen is still unknown. Per-base quality was not reported, and no clone a single base away is much larger than it. Trimming at the junction amounts to 3 bases on V and 0 bases on J, and the germline ends lie 17 bases apart. CDR1 and CDR2 (GTSNPN, SVGIG) derive from the germline V gene (reference sequence). From cysteine to phenylalanine, the CDR3 is 16 amino acids long. Only CDR3 DNA remains: 48 bases, in frame from the first base. The library relied on the immunoSEQ multiplex PCR assay. Sourced from immuneACCESS, this table was stored by TCRdb with only in-frame sequences that have V and J called. A share of the clones is absent; for the studies checked, an unresolved V gene accounts for under half, and the remainder has no known explanation. This sample has fewer than 35,000 clones in its table, and around 90% of those were observed once. The ten largest clonotypes hold almost 6.5% of the sample.

The data derive from a study of PD-1 and CTLA-4 blockade in melanoma (dated by TCRdb to the early 2020s). With regard to the full study: The study compared how PD-1 blockade and CTLA-4 blockade affected the melanoma-reactive CD8 T cell response in patients with melanoma.

Sequenced here: CD8+ T cells from peripheral blood, sampled from a patient given anti-PD-1 treatment. The sequence links TRBV30 to TRBJ1-1; a confident D gene designation cannot be given. The TCR originated in a human donor with melanoma. The DNA sequence is given as TGTGCCTGGAGGTTGGACGGACTTCGTATGAACACTGAAGCTTTCTTT. The translation is CAWRLDGLRMNTEAFF.